This entry lists 26 T cell receptor beta chains sequenced from one sample in a study of blood T cell repertoires in COVID-19. The repertoire was sequenced with immunoSEQ multiplex PCR; TCRdb's copy has only in-frame clones and lacks some. The sample yields about 140,000 clones, roughly 84% seen once. The sample taken for sequencing was PBMCs or T cells enriched from blood (not recorded which). These receptors were obtained from a man in his 70s who had been exposed to COVID-19.

V usage is TRBV7-9 and J usage is TRBJ2-2, with 9 bases aligning to TRBD2. The CDR3 consists of 16 residues. CDR1 is SEHNR and CDR2 is FQNEAQ in the germline V gene (reference sequence). V was pared by 5 bases and J by 1 base, with 5 bases of the junction left unmatched. The CDR3 DNA reads TGTGCCAGCAGCAGTAGCGGGAGTGGGAACACCGGGGAGCTGTTTTTT. Translation gives CASSSSGSGNTGELFF.

The rearrangement links TRBV7-2 to TRBJ1-1; D call uncertain. Germline CDR1 reads SGHTA; CDR2 reads FQGNSA. Trimming cost V 2 bases and J 0 bases, with 10 bases left between them. The CDR3 has 15 amino acids. DNA for the CDR3: TGTGCCAGCAGCTTATATCCAGGTTTGAACACTGAAGCTTTCTTT. Protein sequence: CASSLYPGLNTEAFF.

The chain has TRBV15 and TRBJ1-5; no clear D. Trimming removed 0 bases from V and 6 bases from J, with 18 bases in between. The CDR3 has 17 residues. Germline V gene sequence: CDR1 LNHNV, CDR2 YYDKDF (reference sequence). CDR3 in amino acids: CATSRDLGTRGGQPQHF. The CDR3 bases are TGTGCCACCAGCAGAGATTTAGGCACCCGGGGAGGTCAGCCCCAGCATTTT. The full variable domain, its missing parts supplied by reference TRBV15 and TRBJ1-5, is DAMVIQNPRYQVTQFGKPVTLSCSQTLNHNVMYWYQQKSSQAPKLLFHYYDKDFNNEADTPDNFQSRRPNTSFCFLDIRSPGLGDTAMYLCATSRDLGTRGGQPQHFGDGTRLSIL.

This clone was seen a handful of times. This sequence joins TRBV19 and TRBJ1-2; 8 bases align to TRBD1. Germline assignment: CDR1 LNHDA and CDR2 SQIVND (reference sequence). V trimming: 6 bases; J trimming: 4 bases; junction bases outside the gene matches: 7. CDR3 length: 14 amino acids. Here the CDR3 reads CASRKQGGVYGYTF. CDR3 DNA sequence: TGTGCCAGTAGAAAACAGGGGGGCGTCTATGGCTACACCTTC. Full variable domain (rest looked up from reference TRBV19 and TRBJ1-2): DGGITQSPKYLFRKEGQNVTLSCEQNLNHDAMYWYRQDPGQGLRLIYYSQIVNDFQKGDIAEGYSVSREKKESFPLTVTSAQKNPTAFYLCASRKQGGVYGYTFGSGTRLTVV.

This chain links TRBV14 with TRBJ2-7; 7 bases fit TRBD1. CDR1 and CDR2 (germline): SGHDN, FVKESK. The CDR3 is 19 amino acids. J was trimmed by 9 bases and V by 1 base; bases with no gene match: 24. The CDR3 protein is CASSQVGDRGSFGFRLQYF. The DNA of the CDR3 is TGTGCCAGCAGCCAAGTCGGGGACAGAGGTAGTTTCGGTTTTAGGCTGCAGTACTTC.

The V and J genes are TRBV6-5 and TRBJ2-3; D gene uncertain. This CDR3 region has 13 residues. Trimming left V 7 bases short and J 3 bases short, with 11 bases between. Germline CDR1 is MNHEY and CDR2 is SVGAGI. The CDR3 bases are TGTGCCAGCACCCTGCCAGGTACAGATACGCAGTATTTT. The encoded protein is CASTLPGTDTQYF.

The chain couples TRBV15 to TRBJ2-4, with 7 bases matching TRBD1. The CDR3 is 15 amino acids. V was clipped by 0 bases and J by 7 bases; unmatched bases: 6. CDR1 LNHNV and CDR2 YYDKDF come from the germline V gene (reference sequence). DNA for the CDR3: TGTGCCACCAGCAGAGATCTCTGGGACAGTAACATTCAGTACTTC. Protein: CATSRDLWDSNIQYF.

This rearrangement joins TRBV6-9 to TRBJ2-2; D is possibly TRBD2 (5 bases). The CDR3 sequence is 16 residues long. V was trimmed by 10 bases and J by 4 bases, leaving 22 bases between them. Per germline, CDR1 MNHGY and CDR2 SVAAGI. CDR3 region: CANLTAGTLCTGELFF. The CDR3 DNA sequence: TGTGCCAACCTCACCGCGGGTACTTTGTGCACCGGGGAGCTGTTTTTT.

This chain uses TRBV5-5 with TRBJ1-4, with no clear D. CDR3 length: 14 residues. Germline V gene data show CDR1 as SGHKS and CDR2 as YYEKEE (reference sequence). V was clipped by 4 bases and J by 5 bases, with 12 bases between them. The CDR3 sequence is CASSREWGNEKLFF. DNA of the CDR3: TGTGCCAGCAGCCGGGAATGGGGAAATGAAAAACTGTTTTTT.

This clone was seen a few times. The chain recombines TRBV7-9 with TRBJ2-7, with unresolved D. Germline CDR1 SEHNR, CDR2 FQNEAQ (reference sequence). Between the trimmed V and J ends, which lost 3 bases and 5 bases, there was a span of 11 bases. CDR3 length equals 13 residues. CDR3 nucleotides: TGTGCCAGCAGCTTGGCAGGAACCGACGAGCAGTACTTC. It translates to CASSLAGTDEQYF.

The genes are TRBV5-1 and TRBJ2-2; possible D gene TRBD1, 6 bases. This CDR3 has 14 residues. V was pared by 10 bases and J by 6 bases, with 19 bases between. CDR1 and CDR2 (germline): SGHRS, YFSETQ. CDR3 in amino acids: CASQRSQGAGELFF. CDR3 bases: TGCGCCTCCCAAAGGTCACAGGGCGCCGGGGAGCTGTTTTTT.

This sequence joins TRBV7-9 and TRBJ1-1; D uncertain. The CDR3 has 14 residues. The V gene lost 6 bases and the J gene lost 2 bases, with 13 bases spanning the gap. Germline V gene data show CDR1 as SEHNR and CDR2 as FQNEAQ (reference sequence). The CDR3 bases are TGTGCCAGCAGTATTATTACGGGTAACACTGAAGCTTTCTTT. It specifies CASSIITGNTEAFF.

This sequence joins TRBV7-2 and TRBJ2-7; D might be TRBD1 (5 bases). The CDR3 spans 11 residues. Trimming left V 8 bases short and J 9 bases short, with 14 bases between. Germline assignment: CDR1 SGHTA and CDR2 FQGNSA. The CDR3 sequence: CASGLRQLQYF. For the CDR3, the DNA is TGTGCCAGCGGGCTCCGACAGCTGCAGTACTTC.

CDR3 sequence reads: CASVGRRVTEAFF. For the CDR3, the DNA is TGTGCCAGCGTCGGACGGCGGGTCACTGAAGCTTTCTTT. J is TRBJ1-1 and V is TRBV7-8; no reliable D call. The CDR3 contains 13 residues. V shed 8 bases and J shed 4 bases, with 14 bases lying between them. Germline lookup yields CDR1 SGHVS and CDR2 FQNEAQ.

The CDR3 bases are TGTGCCAGCAGCGGGGGACAGGGGTATGGCTACACCTTC. It translates to CASSGGQGYGYTF. The rearrangement links TRBV11-2 to TRBJ1-2, with 10 bases lining up with TRBD1. With 5 bases clipped from V and 5 bases from J, the junction kept 2 bases outside the gene matches. Germline CDR1 is SGHAT and CDR2 is FQNNGV. This CDR3 spans 13 amino acids.

The rearrangement joins TRBV4-3 to TRBJ2-7, with TRBD1 identical over 7 bases. This CDR3 region has 15 residues. The germline V gene has CDR1 LGHNA and CDR2 YSLEER. The V and J ends lost 1 base and 3 bases, in that order; junction bases with no gene match: 6. The CDR3 protein is CASSQGGGAVYEQYF. DNA for the CDR3: TGCGCCAGCAGCCAAGGAGGGGGCGCTGTCTACGAGCAGTACTTC.

The chain joins TRBV10-3 to TRBJ2-5; 8 positions agree with TRBD1. The CDR3 consists of 14 residues. V trimming: 11 bases; J trimming: 5 bases; junction bases outside the gene matches: 13. Germline CDR1 is ENHRY and CDR2 is SYGVKD. The CDR3 nucleotides read TGTGCCGTGTCCCCCGGCAGGGGGCCCGAGACCCAGTACTTC. Translated, it gives CAVSPGRGPETQYF.

This clone was observed once. The chain recombines TRBV3-1 (or the pseudogene TRBV3-2) with TRBJ1-1; D gene unclear. Germline V gene data show CDR1 as LGHDT and CDR2 as YNNKEL (reference sequence). The CDR3 is 13 residues long. Trimming shortened V by 1 base and J by 7 bases, and 10 bases separated the two germline ends. CDR3 protein: CASSQVSSGEAFF. The CDR3 nucleotides are TGTGCCAGCAGCCAAGTGTCGAGTGGTGAAGCTTTCTTT.

This clone was observed a single time. The chain links TRBV6-6 to TRBJ1-2, with a tentative D call TRBD1 (6 bases). The CDR3 contains 15 residues. The V end lost 2 bases, the J end lost 7 bases, and 17 bases lay between the germline ends. Germline V gene sequence: CDR1 MNHNY, CDR2 SVGAGI (reference sequence). The CDR3 reads CASSYGQGPLGGYTF. CDR3 coding DNA: TGTGCCAGCAGTTACGGTCAGGGGCCCTTGGGTGGCTACACCTTC.

The sample holds a few counts of this clone. The chain uses TRBV27 and TRBJ1-1, with 8 bases aligning to TRBD1. Trimming at V came to 7 bases and at J to 6 bases, leaving 10 bases not matched to a gene. This CDR3 has 14 amino acids. Germline loops: CDR1 MNHEY, CDR2 SMNVEV (reference sequence). The CDR3 sequence is CASTTGTGSAEAFF. DNA for the CDR3: TGTGCCAGCACCACCGGGACAGGTTCTGCTGAAGCTTTCTTT.

The CDR3 loop reads CAWSVQGDTQYF. CDR3 DNA: TGTGCCTGGAGTGTACAGGGTGATACGCAGTATTTT. The J gene is TRBJ2-3, the V gene TRBV30, with D maybe TRBD1 (6 bases). Looked up from germline, CDR1 is GTSNPN and CDR2 is SVGIG (reference sequence). V was shortened by 0 bases and J by 6 bases, with 7 bases between the two germline ends. The CDR3 consists of 12 residues. The whole variable domain, remainder taken from reference TRBV30 and TRBJ2-3, is SQTIHQWPATLVQPVGSPLSLECTVEGTSNPNLYWYRQAAGRGLQLLFYSVGIGQISSEVPQNLSASRPQDRQFILSSKKLLLSDSGFYLCAWSVQGDTQYFGPGTRLTVL.

This CDR3 reads CASSLAAGGEPDTQYF. CDR3 DNA sequence: TGCGCCAGCAGCTTGGCGGCGGGAGGGGAGCCAGATACGCAGTATTTT. The chain links TRBV5-1 to TRBJ2-3, with 9 positions matching TRBD2. The CDR3 has 16 amino acids. After removal of 0 bases from V and 4 bases from J, the junction contained 6 bases not matched to a gene. Germline V CDR1 and CDR2: SGHRS, YFSETQ.

The chain links TRBV3-1 (or the pseudogene TRBV3-2) to TRBJ1-4; D is possibly TRBD1 (5 bases). The CDR3 contains 16 residues. The V end lost 1 base, the J end lost 7 bases, and 16 bases lay between the germline ends. From germline, CDR1 is LGHDT and CDR2 YNNKEL (reference sequence). The CDR3 region is CASSQVGAALREKLFF. The CDR3 DNA sequence: TGTGCCAGCAGCCAAGTTGGGGCAGCCCTTCGTGAAAAACTGTTTTTT.

The rearrangement uses TRBV2 and TRBJ1-6; a weak D match, TRBD1 (6 bases). The CDR3 has 13 amino acids. Trimming removed 10 bases from V and 7 bases from J, with 14 bases in between. Germline V gene lookup returns CDR1 SNHLY and CDR2 FYNNEI. The CDR3 sequence is CATAAGVNSPLHF. CDR3 DNA: TGTGCCACCGCTGCAGGGGTAAATTCACCCCTCCACTTT.

Here the CDR3 DNA reads TGTGCCAGCAGCCAAGGTAGCGCTGAAGCTTTCTTT. It specifies CASSQGSAEAFF. The chain employs TRBV3-1 (or the pseudogene TRBV3-2) and TRBJ1-1; D not certain. The V and J ends lost 1 base and 6 bases respectively, with 6 bases between them. CDR3 length: 12 residues. Germline values: CDR1 LGHDT, CDR2 YNNKEL (reference sequence).

The chain carries TRBV7-2 and TRBJ1-6; no definite D call. The CDR3 has 14 residues. Trimming removed 2 bases at V and 8 bases at J, with 10 bases between. From germline, CDR1 is SGHTA and CDR2 FQGNSA. The CDR3 spells CASSLNSLDSPLHF. In nucleotides, the CDR3 is TGTGCCAGCAGCTTAAATAGCCTGGATTCACCCCTCCACTTT.